The clone carrying this TCR beta chain has just one count. Antigen unknown. This PCR relied on a set of 60 Vbeta primers and 13 Jbeta primers. Original analysis: About 10 million of around 85 million unique TCR beta chains were shared, per a later count. Profiling relied on immunoSEQ multiplex PCR, and the TCRdb table lists in-frame clones only, not all of them. V and J calls and clone size are as listed in that table; D and trimming were resolved from the DNA. The sample includes more than 150,000 clones, around 80% seen only once; the top ten take about 1.5%. The sample is drawn from a study of cytomegalovirus exposure and HLA in healthy donors. The study, taken as a whole, reports: Cytomegalovirus-associated status was assigned to about 170 TCR beta chains. Rare TCR sequences dominated, though some public TCRs recurred in many donors.

This CDR3 contains 12 residues. V lost 8 bases, J lost 7 bases, and 14 bases lay in between. Germline V lookup: CDR1 SNHLY, CDR2 FYNNEI. Donors sampled were nominally healthy, though unrecorded immune exposures were likely. This chain connects TRBV2 to TRBJ1-2; weak D call: TRBD1 (6 bases). The clonotype was recovered from a man younger than 30 in good health and CMV-seronegative. The material sequenced was PBMCs. The chain's CDR3 is CASHPGDGGYTF. The CDR3 coding sequence is TGTGCCAGCCACCCAGGGGATGGTGGCTACACCTTC. The complete variable domain, with remaining parts taken from reference TRBV2 and TRBJ1-2, reads EPEVTQTPSHQVTQMGQEVILRCVPISNHLYFYWYRQILGQKVEFLVSFYNNEISEKSEIFDDQFSVERPDGSNFTLKIRSTKLEDSAMYFCASHPGDGGYTFGSGTRLTVV.